This passage covers 21 T cell receptor beta chains from one sample sequenced in a study of cytomegalovirus exposure and HLA in healthy donors. 60 Vbeta and 13 Jbeta primers were used in PCR. TCRdb's copy holds only in-frame clones and misses some; the assay was immunoSEQ multiplex PCR. The sample lists fewer than 350,000 clones, roughly 90% occurring once. Material for sequencing was PBMCs. The receptors shown here come from a woman aged 18-29 years in good health and CMV-seronegative.

Details on this clone: At one end, the junction sequence differs from germline, possibly due to a read error. CDR3 nucleotide sequence: TGTTCCAGCCGCCCCCAGGGGAAGTCGGCATTTGGCTACACCTTC. Amino acids: CSSRPQGKSAFGYTF. The rearrangement joins TRBV7-9 to TRBJ1-2, with a tentative D call TRBD1 (6 bases). This CDR3 comprises 15 residues. Germline V lookup: CDR1 SEHNR, CDR2 FQNEAQ (reference sequence). The full variable domain, its missing parts supplied by reference TRBV7-9 and TRBJ1-2, is DTGVSQNPRHKITKRGQNVTFRCDPISEHNRLYWYRQTLGQGPEFLTYFQNEAQLEKSRLLSDRFSAERPKGSFSTLEIQRTEQGDSAMYLCSSRPQGKSAFGYTFGSGTRLTVV.

The chain links TRBV9 to TRBJ1-1; D remains ambiguous. This CDR3 spans 15 amino acids. Germline CDR1 SGDLS, CDR2 YYNGEE. The ends were cut back, 0 bases at V and 1 base at J, with 10 bases in the middle. The CDR3, as DNA: TGTGCCAGCAGCGTAGGTGCGTCACCGAACACTGAAGCTTTCTTT. Protein product: CASSVGASPNTEAFF.

The rearrangement uses TRBV5-8 and TRBJ2-1; 14 bases are a match to TRBD2. CDR1 and CDR2 from the germline V gene are SGHTS and YDEGEE. Trimming cost V 2 bases and J 7 bases; bases outside gene matches: 5. The CDR3 totals 16 residues. CDR3 sequence: CASSLPGLAGANEQFF. The CDR3 nucleotides are TGTGCCAGCAGCTTACCGGGACTAGCGGGGGCGAATGAGCAGTTCTTC.

The chain couples TRBV18 to TRBJ1-2; 7 bases are shared with TRBD1. With V trimmed by 1 base and J by 4 bases, 6 bases remained unmatched. The CDR3 spans 15 residues. Per germline, CDR1 KGHSH and CDR2 LQKENI. In DNA, the CDR3 is TGTGCCAGCTCACCACAGGGACAGAGAAGCTATGGCTACACCTTC. Protein product: CASSPQGQRSYGYTF.

The chain couples TRBV27 to TRBJ2-1; 7 bases are a match to TRBD2. The junction had 3 bases not matched to a gene; V was cut back by 4 bases and J by 0 bases. Germline loops: CDR1 MNHEY, CDR2 SMNVEV (reference sequence). The CDR3 has 15 residues. The CDR3 bases are TGTGCCAGCAGTTCCGGGGGGAACTCCTACAATGAGCAGTTCTTC. Translation gives CASSSGGNSYNEQFF.

This chain links TRBV7-2 with TRBJ2-1; 14 bases align to TRBD2. Germline CDR1 reads SGHTA; CDR2 reads FQGNSA. This CDR3 spans 17 amino acids. The junction had 10 bases not matched to a gene; V was cut back by 8 bases and J by 4 bases. Here the CDR3 DNA reads TGTGCCAGCCGCTCCGGGACTAGCGGGGGAGTATACAATGAGCAGTTCTTC. Translated, it gives CASRSGTSGGVYNEQFF.

The rearrangement uses TRBV19 and TRBJ1-1; TRBD1 aligns across 9 bases. The CDR3 consists of 16 residues. J lost 2 bases, V lost 5 bases, and 9 bases had no gene match. Germline CDR1 reads LNHDA; CDR2 reads SQIVND (reference sequence). The DNA for the CDR3 is TGTGCCAGTAGTTTCGACAGGGGGGGTTTAAACACTGAAGCTTTCTTT. Amino acid sequence: CASSFDRGGLNTEAFF.

This chain connects TRBV10-2 to TRBJ1-1; D perhaps matches TRBD1 (5 bases). CDR1 is WSHSY, CDR2 SAAADI, per germline. The CDR3 length is 12 residues. V was cut by 7 bases and J by 1 base, with 7 bases left in between. The chain's CDR3 is CASTTGNTEAFF. DNA of the CDR3: TGCGCCAGCACCACAGGGAACACTGAAGCTTTCTTT.

J is TRBJ2-7 and V is TRBV6-1; 9 bases fit TRBD1. There are 16 residues in the CDR3. Germline V gene sequence: CDR1 MNHNS, CDR2 SASEGT. V was pared by 0 bases and J by 0 bases, with 3 bases of the junction left unmatched. This CDR3 is CASSEAAGQGSYEQYF. In DNA form, the CDR3 reads TGTGCCAGCAGTGAAGCGGCGGGACAGGGCTCCTACGAGCAGTACTTC.

The chain has TRBV14 and TRBJ2-7; TRBD1 aligns across 8 bases. The CDR3 extends over 14 amino acids. Germline V gene sequence: CDR1 SGHDN, CDR2 FVKESK. V trimming: 4 bases; J trimming: 4 bases; junction bases outside the gene matches: 6. The CDR3 bases are TGTGCCAGCAGCCCCGGACAGGGCACATACGAGCAGTACTTC. This translates into CASSPGQGTYEQYF.

Notes on this clone: An end of the junction differs from the germline gene, which may be a read error. The same CDR3 arises from other DNA sequences in this sample as well. V and J are TRBV5-5 and TRBJ1-2; D is ambiguous. Germline loops: CDR1 SGHKS, CDR2 YYEKEE (reference sequence). The CDR3 loop spans 13 amino acids. Here the CDR3 reads CASLSGSRDGYTF. The CDR3 nucleotides are TGTGCCAGCTTAAGCGGGAGCCGGGATGGTTACACCTTC.

A note on this clone: The same CDR3 arises from other DNA sequences in this sample as well. This sequence joins TRBV19 and TRBJ1-1, with TRBD1 matching 7 bases. This CDR3 is 15 amino acids long. V lost 5 bases, J lost 2 bases, and 8 bases stayed unmatched. CDR1 and CDR2 (germline): LNHDA, SQIVND (reference sequence). CDR3 sequence: CASSPRQGGNTEAFF. The CDR3 DNA is TGTGCCAGTAGTCCGAGACAGGGAGGAAACACTGAAGCTTTCTTT.

The chain has TRBV2 and TRBJ2-7; 9 bases match TRBD1. This CDR3 has 16 residues. The ends lost 0 bases at V and 6 bases at J; junction bases unmatched: 9. Per germline, CDR1 SNHLY and CDR2 FYNNEI. CDR3: CASSEALRTGDGEQYF. Written as DNA, the CDR3 is TGTGCCAGCAGTGAAGCGCTTCGGACAGGGGATGGCGAGCAGTACTTC.

The rearrangement links TRBV10-3 to TRBJ2-1; 9 nucleotides agree with TRBD2. Germline V gives CDR1 ENHRY, CDR2 SYGVKD. Trimming took 4 bases from V and 4 from J; bases not matched to a gene: 17. The CDR3 contains 19 residues. The CDR3 reads CAISVDRPAASGVYNEQFF. In DNA form, the CDR3 reads TGTGCCATCAGTGTTGATCGGCCGGCAGCTAGCGGGGTTTACAATGAGCAGTTCTTC.

The chain joins TRBV27 to TRBJ2-7, with TRBD1 matching 7 bases. With V trimmed by 6 bases and J by 1 base, 6 bases remained unmatched. Germline CDR1 is MNHEY and CDR2 is SMNVEV (reference sequence). CDR3 length equals 14 residues. The CDR3 DNA reads TGTGCCAGCAGGGCCGGGACAGCATCCTACGAGCAGTACTTC. Its translation: CASRAGTASYEQYF.

Concerning this clone itself: The identical CDR3 is also encoded by other nucleotide sequences in the sample. The chain couples TRBV30 to TRBJ2-3, with 10 bases that match TRBD2. Trimming took 4 bases from V and 0 from J; bases not matched to a gene: 4. The germline V gene encodes CDR1 GTSNPN and CDR2 SVGIG (reference sequence). The CDR3 contains 15 residues. DNA of the CDR3: TGTGCCTGGACTAGCGGGGGCCTGAGCACAGATACGCAGTATTTT. Translation: CAWTSGGLSTDTQYF.

The genes are TRBV28 and TRBJ1-1, with TRBD1 as a possible D gene (6 bases). This CDR3 comprises 14 residues. V lost 0 bases and J 4 bases, leaving 9 bases between the germline ends. The germline V gene has CDR1 MDHEN and CDR2 SYDVKM. This CDR3 is CASSLWGASTEAFF. The CDR3 DNA is TGTGCCAGCAGTTTATGGGGGGCGAGCACTGAAGCTTTCTTT.

Written as DNA, the CDR3 is TGCGCCAGCAGCTTGTACCAGCAGGGCTTGGGGAACGAGCAGTACTTC. Protein sequence: CASSLYQQGLGNEQYF. The gene calls are TRBV5-1 and TRBJ2-7; D possibly corresponds to TRBD1 (5 bases). Between the trimmed V and J ends, which lost 1 base and 5 bases, there was a span of 19 bases. Germline CDR1 is SGHRS and CDR2 is YFSETQ. The CDR3 has 16 residues.

In its sample, this clone was seen once. The chain links TRBV2 to TRBJ2-7; D perhaps matches TRBD2 (6 bases). The ends were cut back, 10 bases at V and 7 bases at J, with 20 bases in the middle. The germline CDR1 and CDR2 sequences are SNHLY and FYNNEI. The CDR3 contains 13 residues. This chain's CDR3 is CATSRTLGREQYF. The CDR3 DNA sequence: TGTGCCACCTCCCGGACCTTAGGGAGGGAGCAGTACTTC.

The chain couples TRBV27 to TRBJ2-3, with TRBD1 identical over 7 bases. V was pared by 5 bases and J by 5 bases, with 4 bases of the junction left unmatched. Germline V gives CDR1 MNHEY, CDR2 SMNVEV (reference sequence). This CDR3 contains 13 residues. This chain's CDR3 is CASSLGTVDTQYF. As DNA, the CDR3 is TGTGCCAGCAGTCTAGGGACAGTAGATACGCAGTATTTT.

The chain joins TRBV6-5 to TRBJ1-1; 7 positions agree with TRBD1. The junction had 11 bases not matched to a gene; V was cut back by 0 bases and J by 7 bases. CDR1 and CDR2 (germline): MNHEY, SVGAGI. The length of the CDR3 is 16 residues. CDR3 DNA: TGTGCCAGCAGTTACTCCCCGGGACAGTTTGTAGGTGAAGCTTTCTTT. Residues: CASSYSPGQFVGEAFF.